These 7 T cell receptor beta chains were sequenced from one sample in a study of cytomegalovirus exposure and HLA in healthy donors. TCRdb's copy holds only in-frame clones and misses some; the assay was immunoSEQ multiplex PCR. The table lists 150,000 to 200,000 clones, more than 80% of them singletons. Sequencing was carried out using PBMCs. These receptors were taken from a woman aged 18-35 years in good health and CMV-seropositive.

This rearrangement joins TRBV18 to TRBJ2-7; 12 nucleotides match TRBD1. From germline, CDR1 is KGHSH and CDR2 LQKENI. The CDR3 has 15 amino acids. The J segment lost 4 bases and the V segment lost 6 bases, leaving 7 bases of the junction unmatched. Here the CDR3 reads CASSPGTGGKYEQYF. The CDR3 bases are TGTGCCAGCTCTCCGGGGACAGGGGGCAAATACGAGCAGTACTTC.

The V and J genes are TRBV28 and TRBJ2-3; 8 bases map to TRBD2. The trim removed 8 bases at V and 4 bases at J, leaving 11 bases unmatched. The CDR3 spans 15 residues. Looked up from germline, CDR1 is MDHEN and CDR2 is SYDVKM. The DNA for the CDR3 is TGTGCCAGCCTCCCCGGCGGGAGGTTGGCAGATACGCAGTATTTT. Its protein product is CASLPGGRLADTQYF.

This clone was observed once. The V and J genes are TRBV5-1 and TRBJ2-7; the match to TRBD1 covers 9 bases. The CDR3 spans 16 residues. Germline V gives CDR1 SGHRS, CDR2 YFSETQ. V lost 0 bases and J lost 1; bases outside the gene matches: 5. DNA of the CDR3: TGCGCCAGCAGCTTGGTTGTCGGGACAGGGTCCTACGAGCAGTACTTC. Its protein is CASSLVVGTGSYEQYF.

The V and J genes are TRBV2 and TRBJ2-2; TRBD1 agrees at 8 bases. CDR3 length: 14 residues. The germline CDR1 and CDR2 sequences are SNHLY and FYNNEI. Trimming cost V 5 bases and J 8 bases; bases outside gene matches: 7. The CDR3 is CASSLPTGVGELFF. The CDR3 bases are TGTGCCAGCAGTCTTCCGACAGGGGTGGGGGAGCTGTTTTTT.

CDR3 region: CASKKGQGGTLHF. In DNA form, the CDR3 reads TGTGCCAGCAAAAAAGGACAGGGGGGGACCCTCCACTTT. The chain employs TRBV6-5 and TRBJ1-6, with 10 bases identical to TRBD1. The CDR3 runs 13 residues. CDR1 and CDR2 (germline): MNHEY, SVGAGI. The V segment lost 7 bases and the J segment 14 bases; nucleotides outside the gene matches: 8.

The chain joins TRBV7-9 to TRBJ1-4; TRBD1 aligns across 7 bases. V shed 5 bases, J shed 8 bases, and the junction held 8 bases outside the gene matches. The CDR3 is made up of 14 amino acids. Germline-derived CDR1 and CDR2 are SEHNR and FQNEAQ (reference sequence). CDR3 coding DNA: TGTGCCAGCAGCCGACAGGGAGTTGGGGAAAAACTGTTTTTT. Amino acids: CASSRQGVGEKLFF.

This CDR3 is CASSLGSGGRWNEQFF. DNA of the CDR3: TGTGCCAGCAGCTTAGGCAGCGGGGGACGTTGGAATGAGCAGTTCTTC. J is TRBJ2-1 and V is TRBV5-4; 8 bases line up with TRBD2. Trimming cost V 2 bases and J 7 bases; bases outside gene matches: 11. CDR1 and CDR2 from the germline V gene are SGHNT and YYREEE (reference sequence). This CDR3 is built from 16 residues.